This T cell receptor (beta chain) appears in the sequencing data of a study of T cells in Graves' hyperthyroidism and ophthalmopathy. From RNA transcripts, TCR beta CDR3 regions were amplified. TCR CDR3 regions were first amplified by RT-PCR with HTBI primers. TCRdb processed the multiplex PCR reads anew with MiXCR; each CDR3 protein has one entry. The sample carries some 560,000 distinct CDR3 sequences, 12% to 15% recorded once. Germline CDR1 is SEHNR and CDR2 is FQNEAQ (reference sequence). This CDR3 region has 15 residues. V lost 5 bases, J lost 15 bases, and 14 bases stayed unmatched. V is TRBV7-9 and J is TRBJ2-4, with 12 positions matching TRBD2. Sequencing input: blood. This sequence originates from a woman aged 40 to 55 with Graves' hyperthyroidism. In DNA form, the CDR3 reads TGTGCCAGCAGCCCCTCTCGCCTAGCGGGAGGGCCAGGGTACTTC. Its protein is CASSPSRLAGGPGYF.